This T cell receptor beta chain was sequenced during a study of Ad26.COV2.S vaccination and SARS-CoV-2 variants. The study's findings and limits: Placebo recipients and vaccine recipients were similar in non-spike TCR breadth. Possible underestimation of total T cell responses by the TCR breadth and depth analyses was noted. Those who received the vaccine showed greater spike-specific TCR breadth than those given placebo. The breadth of spike-specific CD8+ and CD4+ T cell responses after vaccination was reportedly substantial.

This table comes from immunoSEQ multiplex PCR, and its TCRdb copy is limited to in-frame clones, with some not included. The table shows 300,000 to 400,000 clones, with around 92% occurring only once. To note about this clone: What it recognizes is unknown. Since the CDR3 does not end with the conserved phenylalanine or tryptophan, this likely comes from a read error. The DNA is left out, because the CDR3 cannot be placed on it with certainty; the CDR3 is given as TCRdb lists it.

The CDR3 spans 12 residues, counting both ends. In germline, CDR1 is LGHDT, CDR2 YNNKEL (reference sequence). Sample: peripheral blood, taken after recovery from COVID-19. The chain combines TRBV3-1 (or the pseudogene TRBV3-2) with TRBJ2-7. This sequence originates from a human donor who had recovered from COVID-19. The CDR3 region is CASSQGRTAYEL.